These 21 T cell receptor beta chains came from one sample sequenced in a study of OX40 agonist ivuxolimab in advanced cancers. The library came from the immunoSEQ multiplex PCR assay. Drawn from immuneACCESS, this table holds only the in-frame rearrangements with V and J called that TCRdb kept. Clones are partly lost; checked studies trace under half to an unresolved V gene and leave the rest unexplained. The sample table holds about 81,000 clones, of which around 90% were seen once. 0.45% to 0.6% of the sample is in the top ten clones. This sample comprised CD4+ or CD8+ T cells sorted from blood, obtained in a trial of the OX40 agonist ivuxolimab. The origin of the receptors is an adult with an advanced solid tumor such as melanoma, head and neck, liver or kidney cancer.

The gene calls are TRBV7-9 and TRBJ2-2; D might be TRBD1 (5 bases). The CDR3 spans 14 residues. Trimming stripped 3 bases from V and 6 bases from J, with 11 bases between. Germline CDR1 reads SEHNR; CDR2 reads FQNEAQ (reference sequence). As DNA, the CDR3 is TGTGCCAGCAGCTTTGGGGCGCAGTCCGGGGAGCTGTTTTTT. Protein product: CASSFGAQSGELFF.

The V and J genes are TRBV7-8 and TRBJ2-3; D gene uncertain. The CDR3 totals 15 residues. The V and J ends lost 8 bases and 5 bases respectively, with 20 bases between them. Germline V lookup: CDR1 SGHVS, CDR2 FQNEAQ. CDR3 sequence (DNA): TGTGCCAGCCGGCCTGAGGCTGGGGTGATAGATACGCAGTATTTT. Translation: CASRPEAGVIDTQYF.

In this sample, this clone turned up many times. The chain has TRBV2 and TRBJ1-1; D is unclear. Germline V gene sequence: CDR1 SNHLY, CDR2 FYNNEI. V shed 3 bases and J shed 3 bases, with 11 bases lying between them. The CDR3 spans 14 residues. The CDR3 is CASSEFSSYTEAFF. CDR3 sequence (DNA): TGTGCCAGCAGTGAGTTTTCATCCTACACTGAAGCTTTCTTT.

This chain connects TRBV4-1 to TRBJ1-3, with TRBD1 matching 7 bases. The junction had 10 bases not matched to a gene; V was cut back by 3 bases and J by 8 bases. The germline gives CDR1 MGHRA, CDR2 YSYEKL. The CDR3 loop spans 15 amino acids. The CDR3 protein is CASSHQTGPVDTIYF. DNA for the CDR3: TGCGCCAGCAGCCACCAGACAGGGCCTGTAGACACCATATATTTT.

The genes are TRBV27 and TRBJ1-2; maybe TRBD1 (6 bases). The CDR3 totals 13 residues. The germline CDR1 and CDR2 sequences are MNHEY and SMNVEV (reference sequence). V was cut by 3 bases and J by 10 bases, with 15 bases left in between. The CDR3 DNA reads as TGTGCCAGCAGTTTCGGGGGGGCGTGGGACTACACCTTC. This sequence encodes CASSFGGAWDYTF.

The CDR3 is CASSPGTESSTDTQYF. The DNA of the CDR3 is TGTGCCAGCAGCCCGGGGACAGAATCTAGCACAGATACGCAGTATTTT. The chain links TRBV5-4 to TRBJ2-3; 7 positions match TRBD1. This CDR3 is 16 amino acids long. Germline V gene sequence: CDR1 SGHNT, CDR2 YYREEE (reference sequence). V dropped 4 bases and J dropped 0; count of bases not matched to a gene: 8.

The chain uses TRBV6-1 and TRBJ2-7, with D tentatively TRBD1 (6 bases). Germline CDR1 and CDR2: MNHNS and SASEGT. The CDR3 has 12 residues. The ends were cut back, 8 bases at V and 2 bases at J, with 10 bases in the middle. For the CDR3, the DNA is TGTGCCAGCGGCCAGGGGACCTACGAGCAGTACTTC. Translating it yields CASGQGTYEQYF.

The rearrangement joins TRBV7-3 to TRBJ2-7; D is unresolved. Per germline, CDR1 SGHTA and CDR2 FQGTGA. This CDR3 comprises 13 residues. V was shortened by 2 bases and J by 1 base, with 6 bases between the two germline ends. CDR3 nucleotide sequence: TGTGCCAGCAGCTTATCGACATCCTACGAGCAGTACTTC. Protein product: CASSLSTSYEQYF.

CDR3 coding DNA: TGTGCCAGCAGCCAAGTCCCAGCGGGGGCCACCGGGGAGCTGTTTTTT. Translated: CASSQVPAGATGELFF. The rearrangement joins TRBV4-2 to TRBJ2-2; 8 nucleotides agree with TRBD2. V shed 1 base and J 4 bases; nucleotides not matched to a gene: 5. The CDR3 runs 16 residues. The germline V gene has CDR1 LGHNA and CDR2 YNFKEQ.

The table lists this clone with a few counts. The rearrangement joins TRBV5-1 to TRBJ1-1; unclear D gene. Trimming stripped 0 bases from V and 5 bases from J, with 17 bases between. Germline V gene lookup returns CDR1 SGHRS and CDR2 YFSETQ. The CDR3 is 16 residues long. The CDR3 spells CASSLDLRAPGTEAFF. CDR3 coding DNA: TGCGCCAGCAGCTTGGATCTCCGGGCGCCGGGGACTGAAGCTTTCTTT.

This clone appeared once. For the CDR3, the DNA is TGTGCCAGCAGTGTTGGATCGGGCGGGGAGACTGAAGCTTTCTTT. The encoded protein is CASSVGSGGETEAFF. The chain uses TRBV2 and TRBJ1-1, with D hard to call. Between the trimmed V and J ends, which lost 4 bases and 5 bases, there was a span of 17 bases. There are 15 residues in the CDR3. Germline loops: CDR1 SNHLY, CDR2 FYNNEI.

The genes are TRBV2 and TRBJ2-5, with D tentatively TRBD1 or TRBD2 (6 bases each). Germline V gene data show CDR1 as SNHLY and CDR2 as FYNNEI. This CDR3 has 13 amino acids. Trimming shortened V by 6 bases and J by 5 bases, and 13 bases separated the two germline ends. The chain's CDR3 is CASRRDQGETQYF. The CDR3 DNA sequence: TGTGCCAGCAGGCGGGACCAGGGGGAGACCCAGTACTTC.

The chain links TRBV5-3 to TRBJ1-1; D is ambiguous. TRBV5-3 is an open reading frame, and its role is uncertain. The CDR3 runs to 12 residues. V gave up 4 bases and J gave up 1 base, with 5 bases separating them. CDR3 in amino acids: CARSSRNTEAFF. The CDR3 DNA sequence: TGTGCCAGAAGCAGCAGGAACACTGAAGCTTTCTTT.

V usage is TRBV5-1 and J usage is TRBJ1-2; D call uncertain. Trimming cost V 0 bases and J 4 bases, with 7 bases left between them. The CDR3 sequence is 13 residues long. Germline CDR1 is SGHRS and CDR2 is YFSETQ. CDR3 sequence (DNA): TGCGCCAGCAGCTTGGACAGTATCTATGGCTACACCTTC. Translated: CASSLDSIYGYTF.

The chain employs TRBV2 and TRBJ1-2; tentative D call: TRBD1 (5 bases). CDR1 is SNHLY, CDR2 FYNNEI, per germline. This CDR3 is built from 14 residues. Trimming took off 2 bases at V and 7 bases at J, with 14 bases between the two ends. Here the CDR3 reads CASSEIAPQGGYTF. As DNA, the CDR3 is TGTGCCAGCAGTGAAATTGCCCCCCAGGGTGGCTACACCTTC.

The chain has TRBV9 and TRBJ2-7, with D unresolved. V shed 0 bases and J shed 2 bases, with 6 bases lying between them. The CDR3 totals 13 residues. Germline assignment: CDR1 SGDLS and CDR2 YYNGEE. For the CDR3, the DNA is TGTGCCAGCAGCGTAGAAACTACCTACGAGCAGTACTTC. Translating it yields CASSVETTYEQYF.

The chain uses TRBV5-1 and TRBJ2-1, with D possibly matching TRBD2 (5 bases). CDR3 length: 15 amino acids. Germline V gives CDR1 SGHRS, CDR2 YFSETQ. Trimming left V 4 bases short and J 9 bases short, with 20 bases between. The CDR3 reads CASSPRASSSTEQFF. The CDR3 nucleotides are TGCGCCAGCAGCCCGCGGGCTAGTTCTTCAACTGAGCAGTTCTTC.

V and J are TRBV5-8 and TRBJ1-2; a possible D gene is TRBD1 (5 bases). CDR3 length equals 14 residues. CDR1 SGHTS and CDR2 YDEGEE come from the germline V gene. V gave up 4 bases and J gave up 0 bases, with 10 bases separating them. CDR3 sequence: CASSRDRANYGYTF. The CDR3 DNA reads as TGTGCCAGCAGCCGGGACCGCGCTAACTATGGCTACACCTTC. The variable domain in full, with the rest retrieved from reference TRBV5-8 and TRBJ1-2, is EAGVTQSPTHLIKTRGQQATLRCSPISGHTSVYWYQQALGLGLQFLLWYDEGEERNRGNFPPRFSGRQFPNYSSELNVNALELEDSALYLCASSRDRANYGYTFGSGTRLTVV.

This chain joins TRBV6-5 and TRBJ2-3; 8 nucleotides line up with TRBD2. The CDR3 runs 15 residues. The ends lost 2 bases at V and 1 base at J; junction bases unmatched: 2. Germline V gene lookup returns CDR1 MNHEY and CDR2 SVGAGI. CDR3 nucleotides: TGTGCCAGCAGTTACGAGACTAGCGGCACAGATACGCAGTATTTT. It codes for CASSYETSGTDTQYF.

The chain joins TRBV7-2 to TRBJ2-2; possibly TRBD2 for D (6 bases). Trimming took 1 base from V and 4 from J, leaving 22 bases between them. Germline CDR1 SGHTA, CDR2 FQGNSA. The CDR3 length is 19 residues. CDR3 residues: CASSLVALQAGAGTGELFF. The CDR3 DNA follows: TGTGCCAGCAGCTTAGTGGCCCTCCAGGCAGGAGCGGGCACCGGGGAGCTGTTTTTT.

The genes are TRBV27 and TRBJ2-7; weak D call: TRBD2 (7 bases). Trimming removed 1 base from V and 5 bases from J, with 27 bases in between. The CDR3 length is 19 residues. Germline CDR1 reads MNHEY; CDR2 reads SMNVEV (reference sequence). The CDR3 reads CASSLFGWGGRRRGNEQYF. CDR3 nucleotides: TGTGCCAGCAGTTTATTCGGGTGGGGGGGCCGTAGGAGAGGCAACGAGCAGTACTTC.